Presented here are 10 T cell receptor beta chains from one specimen sequenced in a study of cytomegalovirus exposure and HLA in healthy donors. The primer mix had 60 Vbeta and 13 Jbeta primers. Using immunoSEQ multiplex PCR, the repertoire was profiled, and TCRdb retains in-frame clones only, with some absent. This specimen shows around 190,000 clones; the ten leading clones hold about 1%. Input material: PBMCs. The receptors were gathered from a woman aged 25 to 39 in good health and CMV-seropositive.

V and J are TRBV2 and TRBJ1-6; no clear D. The germline gives CDR1 SNHLY, CDR2 FYNNEI. V gave up 7 bases and J gave up 3 bases, with 7 bases separating them. The CDR3 consists of 13 residues. The CDR3: CASTSVYNSPLHF. The CDR3 region has the DNA TGTGCCAGCACGAGCGTCTATAATTCACCCCTCCACTTT.

V gene TRBV6-5 combines with J gene TRBJ1-2; possible D gene TRBD1, 6 bases. CDR1 is MNHEY, CDR2 SVGAGI, per germline. The CDR3 extends over 13 amino acids. V was cut by 2 bases and J by 8 bases, with 12 bases left in between. CDR3 in DNA: TGTGCCAGCAGTTACCCCCAGGGGAGCGGCTACACCTTC. Protein product: CASSYPQGSGYTF.

This CDR3 is CASSLSRRGTGELFF. CDR3 DNA: TGTGCCAGCAGTTTATCGAGAAGGGGCACCGGGGAGCTGTTTTTT. The rearrangement uses TRBV27 and TRBJ2-2, with D possibly being TRBD1 (5 bases). The V gene's germline CDR1 is MNHEY and CDR2 SMNVEV (reference sequence). V lost 0 bases to trimming and J lost 4 bases, with 9 bases between them. The CDR3 loop spans 15 amino acids.

The chain recombines TRBV2 with TRBJ1-2, with TRBD1 matching over 8 bases. The junction had 2 bases not matched to a gene; V was cut back by 2 bases and J by 3 bases. Germline CDR1 is SNHLY and CDR2 is FYNNEI. The CDR3 has 14 residues. The CDR3 region has the DNA TGTGCCAGCAGTGAACAGGGGGCGGACTATGGCTACACCTTC. It codes for CASSEQGADYGYTF.

This chain joins TRBV28 and TRBJ2-1, with D maybe TRBD1 (5 bases). This CDR3 has 12 amino acids. The germline V gene encodes CDR1 MDHEN and CDR2 SYDVKM. V was shortened by 2 bases and J by 6 bases, with 5 bases between the two germline ends. CDR3 sequence: CASSLQGNEQFF. For the CDR3, the DNA is TGTGCCAGCAGTTTACAGGGCAATGAGCAGTTCTTC. Using reference TRBV28 and TRBJ2-1 for the parts outside the CDR3, the full variable domain is DVKVTQSSRYLVKRTGEKVFLECVQDMDHENMFWYRQDPGLGLRLIYFSYDVKMKEKGDIPEGYSVSREKKERFSLILESASTNQTSMYLCASSLQGNEQFFGPGTRLTVL.

V and J are TRBV5-6 and TRBJ2-1, with D maybe TRBD1 (5 bases). CDR1 SGHDT and CDR2 YYEEEE come from the germline V gene. V lost 5 bases and J lost 4, with 10 bases in between. The CDR3 consists of 13 residues. CDR3 amino acids: CASSVDSYNEQFF. The CDR3 DNA reads TGTGCCAGCAGTGTTGACAGTTACAATGAGCAGTTCTTC.

V gene TRBV4-3 combines with J gene TRBJ2-5; maybe TRBD1 (6 bases). The CDR3 spans 14 residues. The V end was cut by 0 bases, the J end by 3 bases, with 8 bases between. CDR1 and CDR2 (germline): LGHNA, YSLEER. CDR3 sequence: CASSQDAGEETQYF. In DNA form, the CDR3 reads TGCGCCAGCAGCCAAGACGCAGGGGAAGAGACCCAGTACTTC.

The rearrangement uses TRBV28 and TRBJ2-3; 12 nucleotides agree with TRBD2. Germline CDR1 is MDHEN and CDR2 is SYDVKM. Trimming cost V 4 bases and J 8 bases; bases outside gene matches: 10. The CDR3 loop spans 16 amino acids. CDR3 protein: CASSSPTSGSFGTQYF. CDR3 bases: TGTGCCAGCAGTTCCCCGACTAGCGGGAGCTTCGGTACGCAGTATTTT.

V gene TRBV11-2 combines with J gene TRBJ2-5, with TRBD1 matching 10 bases. V gave up 3 bases and J gave up 9 bases; unmatched junction bases: 13. The germline gives CDR1 SGHAT, CDR2 FQNNGV. The CDR3 is 16 residues long. CDR3 region: CASSFYGTGDLRAQYF. CDR3 nucleotide sequence: TGTGCCAGCAGCTTCTACGGGACAGGGGATCTTAGGGCCCAGTACTTC. The full variable domain, completed using reference TRBV11-2 and TRBJ2-5, is EAGVAQSPRYKIIEKRQSVAFWCNPISGHATLYWYQQILGQGPKLLIQFQNNGVVDDSQLPKDRFSAERLKGVDSTLKIQPAKLEDSAVYLCASSFYGTGDLRAQYFGPGTRLLVL.

J is TRBJ2-7 and V is TRBV11-3; D is uncertain. Germline assignment: CDR1 SGHNT and CDR2 YENEEA. V lost 5 bases to trimming and J lost 0 bases, with 5 bases between them. The CDR3 has 12 residues. The CDR3 is CASSPDSYEQYF. The CDR3, as DNA: TGTGCCAGCAGCCCAGACTCCTACGAGCAGTACTTC.